The 22 T cell receptor beta chains in this list originate from one sample, sequenced in a study of glioma-infiltrating T cells. The iRepertoire nested amplicon-rescue multiplex PCR amplified TCR alpha and beta CDR3s from RNA. MiXCR was run by TCRdb on the multiplex PCR reads, yielding one entry per CDR3 protein. The table records about 130,000 distinct CDR3 sequences, around 25% of them present only once. The sequencing sample was made of glioma tissue, nonneoplastic brain tissue, or PBMCs (not recorded which). The receptor set was obtained from a human donor with low-grade glioma or glioblastoma, undergoing nonglioma brain surgery, or in good health (not recorded which).

This clonotype was found a few times. The chain is built from TRBV3-1 and TRBJ1-2; D unclear. The CDR3 covers 14 residues. With 0 bases removed from V and 0 bases from J, the gap between germline ends came to 5 bases. Germline V gives CDR1 LGHDT, CDR2 YNNKEL (reference sequence). CDR3 amino acids: CASSQDGTNYGYTF. The CDR3 DNA sequence: TGTGCCAGCAGCCAAGATGGCACTAACTATGGCTACACCTTC.

The chain recombines TRBV10-1 with TRBJ2-7; tentative D call: TRBD2 (5 bases). Germline loops: CDR1 WNHNN, CDR2 SYGVQD (reference sequence). V was shortened by 6 bases and J by 3 bases, with 12 bases between the two germline ends. The CDR3 has 13 residues. CDR3 bases: TGCGCCAGCAGGAAGGAGGTAGACTACGAGCAGTACGTC. Residues: CASRKEVDYEQYV.

This clonotype was seen many times. The chain links TRBV6-1 to TRBJ1-5, with D hard to call. V shed 6 bases and J shed 4 bases, with 10 bases lying between them. The CDR3 covers 13 residues. Germline values: CDR1 MNHNS, CDR2 SASEGT. CDR3 protein: CASRMNTNQPQHF. The CDR3 region has the DNA TGTGCCAGCAGAATGAACACAAATCAGCCCCAGCATTTT.

J is TRBJ2-3 and V is TRBV7-9, with D unresolved. This CDR3 has 16 amino acids. Germline V gives CDR1 SEHNR, CDR2 FQNEAQ (reference sequence). V gave up 3 bases and J gave up 0 bases, with 13 bases separating them. The CDR3, as DNA: TGTGCCAGCAGCTTTCTGAGTTTAACTAGCACAGATACGCAGTATTTT. Its translation: CASSFLSLTSTDTQYF. Full variable domain (remainder filled in from reference TRBV7-9 and TRBJ2-3): DTGVSQNPRHKITKRGQNVTFRCDPISEHNRLYWYRQTLGQGPEFLTYFQNEAQLEKSRLLSDRFSAERPKGSFSTLEIQRTEQGDSAMYLCASSFLSLTSTDTQYFGPGTRLTVL.

The chain employs TRBV4-1 and TRBJ1-3; D ambiguous. The CDR3 is made up of 14 amino acids. V was pared by 4 bases and J by 5 bases, with 12 bases between. Germline V CDR1 and CDR2: MGHRA, YSYEKL. CDR3 in DNA: TGCGCCAGCAGCCCGCCGGGAGTTCGAAACACCATATATTTT. Translated: CASSPPGVRNTIYF.

This clonotype was seen only a few times. The chain is built from TRBV28 and TRBJ2-7; D not certain. This CDR3 has 13 residues. Germline CDR1 MDHEN, CDR2 SYDVKM. V lost 5 bases and J 2 bases, leaving 10 bases between the germline ends. CDR3 protein: CASSRSPTYEQYV. The DNA of the CDR3 is TGTGCCAGCAGTCGGTCTCCTACCTACGAGCAGTACGTC.

V is TRBV10-2 and J is TRBJ2-2; 7 bases match TRBD2. This CDR3 is built from 13 residues. The V gene's germline CDR1 is WSHSY and CDR2 SAAADI. The junction had 6 bases not matched to a gene; V was cut back by 7 bases and J by 7 bases. CDR3 sequence reads: CASTRGVGGELFF. CDR3 bases: TGCGCCAGCACCCGGGGGGTGGGCGGGGAGCTGTTTTTT.

Notes on this clonotype: A much larger clone sits a single nucleotide away, making a read error possible. This likely comes from a read error, as the CDR3 has no conserved phenylalanine or tryptophan at its end. The gene calls are TRBV24-1 and TRBJ2-3; 13 bases line up with TRBD2. CDR1 is KGHDR and CDR2 is SFDVKD in the germline V gene. Trimming cost V 11 bases and J 2 bases; bases outside gene matches: 9. The CDR3 has 16 residues. Written as DNA, the CDR3 is TGTGCCAGCACCCTGACTAGCGGGGGGTTCACAGATACGCAGTATCTT. It codes for CASTLTSGGFTDTQYL.

There are many counts of this clonotype. The chain has TRBV20-1 and TRBJ2-3; D remains unclear. CDR1 is DFQATT, CDR2 SNEGSKA, per germline (reference sequence). CDR3 length: 13 amino acids. Between the trimmed V and J ends, which lost 0 bases and 6 bases, there was a span of 10 bases. The CDR3 coding sequence is TGCAGTGCTAGAGATGCGAACACGGATACGCAGTATTTT. It is translated as CSARDANTDTQYF.

This clonotype was observed a few times. The CDR3 sequence: CASSPNTGIYNEQFF. CDR3 bases: TGTGCCAGCAGCCCCAATACAGGAATCTACAATGAGCAGTTCTTC. The V and J genes are TRBV7-2 and TRBJ2-1, with D tentatively TRBD1 (5 bases). Germline assignment: CDR1 SGHTA and CDR2 FQGNSA. The CDR3 extends over 15 amino acids. Trimming cost V 5 bases and J 3 bases, with 14 bases left between them.

This clonotype was counted between two and nine times. J is TRBJ1-5 and V is TRBV7-9; TRBD1 aligns across 7 bases. CDR3 length: 15 amino acids. The V gene's germline CDR1 is SEHNR and CDR2 FQNEAQ (reference sequence). Germline trimming cut 4 bases from V and 6 bases from J; bases unmatched to any gene: 9. The chain's CDR3 is CASSSGGLDGQPQHF. In DNA form, the CDR3 reads TGTGCCAGCAGCTCAGGGGGGCTTGATGGTCAGCCCCAGCATTTT.

This clonotype was seen a few times. The rearrangement joins TRBV7-9 to TRBJ2-3, with TRBD2 as a possible D gene (5 bases). The CDR3 has 18 residues. Per the germline V gene, CDR1 is SEHNR and CDR2 is FQNEAQ (reference sequence). V lost 8 bases and J 3 bases, leaving 27 bases between the germline ends. For the CDR3, the DNA is TGTGCCAGCTTTCCCTCCGATCCGGGGTCCCCTGGGACAGATACGCAGTATTTT. As protein: CASFPSDPGSPGTDTQYF.

This clonotype was found many times. The chain employs TRBV24-1 and TRBJ1-2; TRBD1 agrees at 10 bases. The CDR3 runs 13 residues. Germline assignment: CDR1 KGHDR and CDR2 SFDVKD. The V segment lost 7 bases and the J segment 6 bases; nucleotides outside the gene matches: 4. The DNA for the CDR3 is TGTGCCACCAGGGCGACAGGGGGCGATGGCTACACCTTC. Encoded protein: CATRATGGDGYTF.

This clonotype has a count of ten or more. The chain recombines TRBV28 with TRBJ2-1; no definite D call. Looked up from germline, CDR1 is MDHEN and CDR2 is SYDVKM. The CDR3 spans 14 residues. Trimming took 6 bases from V and 0 from J, leaving 9 bases between them. Written as DNA, the CDR3 is TGTGCCAGCAGAGGACGTATCTCCTACAATGAGCAGTTCTTC. This codes for CASRGRISYNEQFF. The full variable domain, with the rest looked up from reference TRBV28 and TRBJ2-1, is DVKVTQSSRYLVKRTGEKVFLECVQDMDHENMFWYRQDPGLGLRLIYFSYDVKMKEKGDIPEGYSVSREKKERFSLILESASTNQTSMYLCASRGRISYNEQFFGPGTRLTVL.

CDR3 coding DNA: TGTGCCAGCAGCAAACATATCTCCGGGGAGCTGTTTTTT. Translated: CASSKHISGELFF. The V gene is TRBV12-3 or TRBV12-4, the J gene TRBJ2-2; D uncertain. V gave up 6 bases and J gave up 6 bases, with 11 bases separating them. The CDR3 extends over 13 amino acids.

In its sample, this clonotype is medium-sized. The chain employs TRBV6-6 and TRBJ1-1; tentatively, D is TRBD1 (5 bases). CDR1 is MNHNY and CDR2 is SVGAGI in the germline V gene (reference sequence). Trimming removed 0 bases from V and 5 bases from J, with 7 bases in between. The CDR3 runs 13 residues. The chain's CDR3 is CASSYSRGTEAFF. The CDR3 coding sequence is TGTGCCAGCAGTTACTCGAGGGGAACTGAAGCTTTCTTT.

At least ten counts were recorded for this clonotype. V usage is TRBV4-2 and J usage is TRBJ2-3, with 7 bases matching TRBD2. Unmatched junction bases numbered 6, after V lost 4 bases and J lost 5 bases. The CDR3 is 14 amino acids. Per germline, CDR1 LGHNA and CDR2 YNFKEQ. CDR3 sequence reads: CASSPLGRLDTQYF. DNA of the CDR3: TGTGCCAGCAGCCCCCTCGGGAGGCTAGATACGCAGTATTTT.

The V gene is TRBV2, the J gene TRBJ1-5; D is uncertain. V lost 8 bases and J 1 base, leaving 9 bases between the germline ends. The CDR3 is made up of 13 amino acids. Germline V gives CDR1 SNHLY, CDR2 FYNNEI. CDR3 DNA: TGTGCCAGCTCGAAGGGAAGCAATCAGCCCCAGCATTTT. Its protein is CASSKGSNQPQHF. Filled out from reference TRBV2 and TRBJ1-5, the complete variable domain reads EPEVTQTPSHQVTQMGQEVILRCVPISNHLYFYWYRQILGQKVEFLVSFYNNEISEKSEIFDDQFSVERPDGSNFTLKIRSTKLEDSAMYFCASSKGSNQPQHFGDGTRLSIL.

Remarks on this clonotype: A much larger clone is a single base away; this may be a read error. The chain couples TRBV7-9 to TRBJ1-5; the D is unclear. This CDR3 is built from 13 residues. Germline V CDR1 and CDR2: SEHNR, FQNEAQ (reference sequence). The CDR3 bases are TGTGCCAGCAGTGAATCTTCGAGAGGGCCCCATCATTTT. Translation: CASSESSRGPHHF.

The chain links TRBV27 to TRBJ2-7; D is uncertain. The CDR3 length is 14 residues. The V gene's germline CDR1 is MNHEY and CDR2 SMNVEV (reference sequence). The CDR3 here is CASSLSQTSCEQYV. CDR3 nucleotides: TGTGCCAGCAGTTTGTCACAGACCTCCTGCGAGCAGTACGTC.

This CDR3 reads CARSLGPNTEAFF. In DNA, the CDR3 is TGTGCCAGAAGTCTTGGACCCAACACTGAAGCTTTCTTT. The rearrangement uses TRBV6-5 and TRBJ1-1; D uncertain. Trimming shortened V by 9 bases and J by 2 bases, and 13 bases separated the two germline ends. The CDR3 has 13 residues. Germline V gene sequence: CDR1 MNHEY, CDR2 SVGAGI.

V and J are TRBV3-1 and TRBJ2-7; TRBD1 matches 7 bases. Germline CDR1 LGHDT, CDR2 YNNKEL (reference sequence). Trimming took 4 bases from V and 1 from J; bases not matched to a gene: 4. There are 14 residues in the CDR3. The CDR3, as DNA: TGTGCCAGCAGCCCCGGGACAGTATCCTACGAGCAGTACGTC. Translating gives CASSPGTVSYEQYV.